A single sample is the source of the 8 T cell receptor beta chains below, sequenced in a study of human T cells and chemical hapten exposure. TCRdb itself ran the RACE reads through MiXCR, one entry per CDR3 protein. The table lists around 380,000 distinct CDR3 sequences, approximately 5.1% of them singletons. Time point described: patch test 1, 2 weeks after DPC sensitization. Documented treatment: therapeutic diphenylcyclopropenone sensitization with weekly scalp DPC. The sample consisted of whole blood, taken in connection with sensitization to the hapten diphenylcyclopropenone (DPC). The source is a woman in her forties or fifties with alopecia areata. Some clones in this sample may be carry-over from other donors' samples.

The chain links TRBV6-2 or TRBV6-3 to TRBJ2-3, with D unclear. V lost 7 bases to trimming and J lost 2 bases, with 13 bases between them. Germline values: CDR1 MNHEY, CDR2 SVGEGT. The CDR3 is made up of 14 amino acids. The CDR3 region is CASKGERTTDTQYF. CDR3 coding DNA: TGTGCCAGCAAGGGCGAGCGCACCACAGATACGCAGTATTTT.

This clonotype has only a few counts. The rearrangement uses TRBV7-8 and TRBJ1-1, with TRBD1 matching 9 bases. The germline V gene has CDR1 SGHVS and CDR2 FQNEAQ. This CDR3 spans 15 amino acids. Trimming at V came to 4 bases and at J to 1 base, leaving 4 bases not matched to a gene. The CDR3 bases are TGTGCCAGCAGCTGGGGGACAGGGAGGAACACTGAAGCTTTCTTT. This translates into CASSWGTGRNTEAFF.

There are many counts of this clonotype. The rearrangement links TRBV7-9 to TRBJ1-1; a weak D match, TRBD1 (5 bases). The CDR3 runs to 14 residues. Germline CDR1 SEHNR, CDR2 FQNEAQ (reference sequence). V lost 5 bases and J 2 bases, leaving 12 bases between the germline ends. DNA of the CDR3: TGTGCCAGCAGCCCGCCGGGGCTTAACACTGAAGCTTTCTTT. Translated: CASSPPGLNTEAFF.

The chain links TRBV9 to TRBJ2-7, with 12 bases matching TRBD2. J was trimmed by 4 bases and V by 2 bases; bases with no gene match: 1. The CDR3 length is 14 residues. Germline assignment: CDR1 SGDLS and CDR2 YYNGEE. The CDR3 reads CASSVGTSGYEQYF. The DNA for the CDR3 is TGTGCCAGCAGCGTTGGGACTAGCGGGTACGAGCAGTACTTC.

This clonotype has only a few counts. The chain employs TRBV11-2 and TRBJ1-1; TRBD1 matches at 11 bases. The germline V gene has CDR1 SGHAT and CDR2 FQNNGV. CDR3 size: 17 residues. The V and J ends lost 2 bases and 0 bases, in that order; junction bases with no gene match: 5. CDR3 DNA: TGTGCCAGCAGCTTACTGCCGGGACAGGGGGTGAACACTGAAGCTTTCTTT. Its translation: CASSLLPGQGVNTEAFF.

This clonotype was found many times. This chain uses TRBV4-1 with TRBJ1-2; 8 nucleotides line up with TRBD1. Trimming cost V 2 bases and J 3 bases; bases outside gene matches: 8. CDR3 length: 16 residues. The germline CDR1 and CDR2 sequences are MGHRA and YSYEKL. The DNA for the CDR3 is TGCGCCAGCAGCCAACCCCGGGACAGGAGGGACTATGGCTACACCTTC. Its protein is CASSQPRDRRDYGYTF.

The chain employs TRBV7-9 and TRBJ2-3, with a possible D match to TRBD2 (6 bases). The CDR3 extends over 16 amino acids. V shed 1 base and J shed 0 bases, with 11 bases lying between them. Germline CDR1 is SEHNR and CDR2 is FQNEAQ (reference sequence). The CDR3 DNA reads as TGTGCCAGCAGCTTAGTGTTAGCGGTTAGCACAGATACGCAGTATTTT. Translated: CASSLVLAVSTDTQYF. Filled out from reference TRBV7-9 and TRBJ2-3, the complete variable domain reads DTGVSQNPRHKITKRGQNVTFRCDPISEHNRLYWYRQTLGQGPEFLTYFQNEAQLEKSRLLSDRFSAERPKGSFSTLEIQRTEQGDSAMYLCASSLVLAVSTDTQYFGPGTRLTVL.

The CDR3 nucleotides are TGTGCCAGCAGTGATTGGGGGTCCGGAAACCAGTACTTC. Residues: CASSDWGSGNQYF. The chain uses TRBV6-1 and TRBJ2-5, with D perhaps being TRBD1 or TRBD2 (5 bases each). Germline V gene data show CDR1 as MNHNS and CDR2 as SASEGT. V was shortened by 3 bases and J by 10 bases, with 15 bases between the two germline ends. The CDR3 covers 13 residues.